This T cell receptor beta chain was captured by sequencing in a study of blood T cells in healthy people across ages. Trimming left V 2 bases short and J 7 bases short, with 8 bases between. This CDR3 is built from 12 residues. Germline CDR1 and CDR2: ENHRY and SYGVKD. PCR was performed a second time for roughly 7 to 12 cycles using a sample-barcoded 5' primer and a J-beta primer mix. TCRdb re-analysed the 5' RACE reads in MiXCR, keeping a single row per CDR3 protein. In the table there are 1 million to 1.2 million distinct CDR3 sequences, about two fifths of which are singletons. This receptor was identified in a man aged 18 to 29 in good health. The chain has TRBV10-3 and TRBJ1-1, with D unresolved. The specimen was blood. CDR3: CAISERADEAFF. Here the CDR3 DNA reads TGTGCCATCAGTGAGAGGGCAGATGAAGCTTTCTTT.